This is a list of T cell receptor beta chains from one sample in a study of T cells and Merkel cell carcinoma outcomes. The assay was immunoSEQ multiplex PCR, and TCRdb's table has in-frame clones only and misses some. The sample consists of 9,500 to 15,000 clones, nearly 97% of them appearing once. Material for sequencing was tumor tissue from Merkel cell carcinoma. These receptors were obtained from a human donor with Merkel cell carcinoma. CDR3s include the opening cysteine and the closing phenylalanine or tryptophan. D genes are given only for firm matches. Clone size appears in some rows only: once, few, many, or a class for an expanded clone.

>.|TRBJ2-2|TRBV5-1|.|15
CASSLGQGGTGELFF
TGCGCCAGCAGCTTGGGGCAGGGCGGCACCGGGGAGCTGTTTTTT
>.|TRBJ1-3|TRBV7-9|.|13
CASSREVGNTIYF
TGTGCCAGCAGCCGAGAGGTGGGAAACACCATATATTTT
>.|TRBJ2-3|TRBV4-1|TRBD2|17
CASSPSGLAGLSDTQYF
TGCGCCAGCAGCCCATCGGGACTAGCGGGATTGTCAGATACGCAGTATTTT
>.|TRBJ2-5|TRBV5-6|TRBD2|15
CASGAGTSVGETQYF
TGTGCCAGCGGCGCCGGGACTAGCGTAGGAGAGACCCAGTACTTC
>.|TRBJ2-1|TRBV5-1|TRBD2|14
CASRFSGNYNEQFF
TGCGCCAGCAGATTTAGCGGGAACTACAATGAGCAGTTCTTC
>.|TRBJ2-1|TRBV29-1|.|14
CSVGWGGHYNEQFF
TGCAGCGTGGGTTGGGGGGGACACTACAATGAGCAGTTCTTC
>.|TRBJ2-4|TRBV15|TRBD2|15
CATSGRRDPPNIQYF
TGTGCCACCTCCGGGAGGCGGGACCCCCCAAACATTCAGTACTTC
>.|TRBJ2-6|TRBV11-2|.|15
CASSPHRAGANVLTF
TGTGCCAGCAGTCCCCACAGGGCTGGGGCCAACGTCCTGACTTTC
>.|TRBJ2-7|TRBV7-8|.|11
CASSRVYEQYF
TGTGCCAGCAGCAGGGTCTACGAGCAGTACTTC
>.|TRBJ2-3|TRBV28|.|15
CASSPISPSTDTQYF
TGTGCCAGCAGTCCGATTTCCCCTAGCACAGATACGCAGTATTTT
>.|TRBJ2-2|TRBV5-4|TRBD2|14
CASSLNGLAWELFF
TGTGCCAGCAGCTTGAACGGACTAGCTTGGGAGCTGTTTTTT
>.|TRBJ2-2|TRBV5-1|TRBD2|14
CASSQREYTGELFF
TGCGCCAGCAGCCAGCGGGAGTACACCGGGGAGCTGTTTTTT
>.|TRBJ2-7|TRBV21-1|.|17
CASITSTGRTDSYEQYF
TGTGCCAGCATTACTTCGACAGGGCGAACGGACTCCTACGAGCAGTACTTC
>.|TRBJ2-6|TRBV18|.|17
CASSPVTEVSGANVLTF
TGTGCCAGCTCACCTGTGACAGAGGTCTCTGGGGCCAACGTCCTGACTTTC
>.|TRBJ2-1|TRBV4-3|TRBD1|15
CASSPTGGGGNEQFF
TGCGCCAGCAGCCCCACAGGGGGCGGGGGCAATGAGCAGTTCTTC
>.|TRBJ1-4|TRBV6-5|.|14
CASSWGSTNEKLFF
TGTGCCAGCAGCTGGGGTTCAACTAATGAAAAACTGTTTTTT
>.|TRBJ2-1|TRBV19|TRBD2|13
CASSIFREDEQFF
TGTGCCAGTAGTATTTTTCGGGAGGATGAGCAGTTCTTC
>.|TRBJ1-3|TRBV28|.|12
CASSFVRNTIYF
TGTGCCAGCAGTTTCGTCCGCAACACCATATATTTT
>.|TRBJ2-7|TRBV20-1|.|9
CSASDEQYF
TGCAGTGCTAGCGACGAGCAGTACTTC
>.|TRBJ2-7|TRBV27|.|14
CASSTRQGGGEQYF
TGTGCCAGCTCAACCCGACAGGGAGGGGGCGAGCAGTACTTC
>.|TRBJ1-2|TRBV2|TRBD1|14
CASSGQGAEYGYTF
TGTGCCAGCAGTGGACAGGGGGCTGAATATGGCTACACCTTC
>.|TRBJ2-7|TRBV20-1|.|11
CSASSSYEQYF
TGCAGTGCTAGTAGTTCCTACGAGCAGTACTTC
>.|TRBJ1-1|TRBV7-9|.|13
CASSNPMNTEAFF
TGTGCCAGCAGCAATCCTATGAACACTGAAGCTTTCTTT
>.|TRBJ2-2|TRBV7-9|.|16
CASSLWAGTNTGELFF
TGTGCCAGCAGCTTATGGGCAGGGACGAACACCGGGGAGCTGTTTTTT
>.|TRBJ2-1|TRBV25-1|TRBD1|15
CASSESNRGNNEQFF
TGTGCCAGCAGTGAATCCAACAGGGGGAACAATGAGCAGTTCTTC
>once|TRBJ2-1|TRBV5-1|TRBD2|14
CASSFKLAGAEQFF
TGCGCCAGCAGCTTTAAACTAGCGGGAGCTGAGCAGTTCTTC
>.|TRBJ2-7|TRBV13|.|12
CASSLGGYEQYF
TGTGCCAGCAGCTTAGGCGGCTACGAGCAGTACTTC
>.|TRBJ1-1|TRBV10-3|.|13
CAISLAQNTEAFF
TGTGCCATCAGCCTCGCCCAGAACACTGAAGCTTTCTTT
>.|TRBJ1-4|TRBV2|.|13
CASSVTGREKLFF
TGTGCCAGCAGCGTGACAGGTCGGGAAAAACTGTTTTTT
>.|TRBJ1-3|TRBV7-9|TRBD1|15
CASSWDRGSGNTIYF
TGTGCCAGCAGCTGGGACAGGGGGTCTGGAAACACCATATATTTT
>.|TRBJ1-1|TRBV19|.|15
CASAAWGSSNTEAFF
TGTGCCAGTGCCGCCTGGGGGTCCTCGAACACTGAAGCTTTTTTT
>.|TRBJ2-3|TRBV6-4|.|14
CASSDSYGTDTQYF
TGTGCCAGCAGTGATTCCTACGGCACAGATACGCAGTATTTT
>.|TRBJ1-4|TRBV29-1|.|11
CSVEGDEKLFF
TGCAGCGTTGAAGGGGATGAAAAACTGTTTTTT
>.|TRBJ2-2|TRBV11-3|.|12
CASSLEAGELFF
TGTGCCAGCAGCTTAGAGGCCGGGGAGCTGTTTTTT
>.|TRBJ1-1|TRBV7-2|.|14
CASSLWQGRTEAFF
TGTGCCAGCAGCTTATGGCAGGGTCGGACTGAAGCTTTCTTT
>.|TRBJ2-1|TRBV9|TRBD2|15
CASSSIAGPRNEQFF
TGTGCCAGCAGCTCAATAGCGGGCCCGAGAAATGAGCAGTTCTTC
>once|TRBJ2-5|TRBV28|.|12
CASSFRQETQYF
TGTGCCAGCAGTTTTAGACAAGAGACCCAGTACTTC
>.|TRBJ2-5|TRBV30|.|11
CAWGVKETQYF
TGTGCCTGGGGGGTCAAAGAGACCCAGTACTTC